A selection of T cell receptor beta chains follows, all from one sample in a study of STAT3 mutations in large granular lymphocyte leukemia. The repertoire was sequenced with immunoSEQ multiplex PCR; TCRdb's copy has only in-frame clones and lacks some. Here the sample spans over 8,000 clones, 87% being singletons. The specimen sequenced was peripheral blood mononuclear cells. The source is a man aged 55 to 70 with T-cell large granular lymphocyte leukemia. Some clones in this sample may be carry-over from other donors' samples. Each CDR3 is given with its conserved first and last residue. The D gene is left open where the match is weak. The size field is filled for only some rows; it gives once, few, many or a size class.

TRBJ1-1 NA NA TRBV7-9 TGTGCCAGCAGCTTAATTGGCTCTGAAGCTTTCTTT CASSLIGSEAFF
TRBJ1-5 NA NA TRBV5-1 TGCGCCAGCAGCTTAGGGACAAGAGATAGCAATCAGCCCCAGCATTTT CASSLGTRDSNQPQHF
TRBJ2-6 NA NA TRBV9 TGTGCCAGCAGCGGGGACCCGCTTCCCGGGGCCAACGTCCTGACTTTC CASSGDPLPGANVLTF
TRBJ2-1 NA NA TRBV19 TGTGCCAGTAGTACCCGAGACACTAGACACAATGAGCAGTTCTTC CASSTRDTRHNEQFF
TRBJ2-7 TRBD1 NA TRBV6-1 TGTGCCAGCCGGATGGGGACAGATTACGAGCAGTACTTC CASRMGTDYEQYF
TRBJ2-3 TRBD2 once TRBV11-2 TGTGCCAGCAGCTCATGGACTAGCGTCACAGATACGCAGTATTTT CASSSWTSVTDTQYF
TRBJ1-1 TRBD1 NA TRBV6-5 TGTGCCAGCAGTACATACCGACAGGGGACTGAAGCTTTCTTT CASSTYRQGTEAFF
TRBJ2-5 NA NA TRBV20-1 TGCAGTGCTAGTCGTTTTCTATGCGGTTACTTC CSASRFLCGYF
TRBJ2-7 NA NA TRBV28 TGTGCCAGCAGTTTACTACAAAACGAGCAGTACTTC CASSLLQNEQYF
TRBJ2-1 TRBD2 NA TRBV7-9 TGTGCCAGCAGCTTATCGCTAGCGGGGAGCTACAATGAGCAGTTCTTC CASSLSLAGSYNEQFF
TRBJ2-7 NA NA TRBV20-1 TGCAGTGCTAGTCAGGGCCACGAGCAGTACTTC CSASQGHEQYF
TRBJ1-2 NA NA TRBV30 TGTGCCTGGAGCGTCGGACGGTCGTATGGCTACACCTTC CAWSVGRSYGYTF
TRBJ2-3 NA NA TRBV10-1 TGCGCCAGCAGTTTTCTCTACAGGGTACAGGATACGCAGTATTTT CASSFLYRVQDTQYF
TRBJ1-4 TRBD1 few TRBV5-1 TGCGCCAGCAGCTTCGCTACAGGGGGCGGTGAAAAACTGTTTTTT CASSFATGGGEKLFF
TRBJ2-5 NA NA TRBV29-1 TGCAGCGTTGAAGGGGGGAAGAGGGGGACCCAGTACTTC CSVEGGKRGTQYF
TRBJ2-1 NA NA TRBV4-1 TGCGCCAGCAGCCAAGTGGACCTTATCAACTACAATGAGCAGTTCTTC CASSQVDLINYNEQFF
TRBJ1-6 TRBD1 once TRBV9 TGTGCCAGCACCCGGGACAGGGGACCTGGGTCACCCCTCCACTTT CASTRDRGPGSPLHF
TRBJ2-1 NA NA TRBV7-9 TGTGCCAGCAGTCCCGGGACCTATTCGACCGGACAGAGAGACAATGAGCAGTTCTTC CASSPGTYSTGQRDNEQFF
TRBJ2-2 TRBD2 NA TRBV25-1 TGTGCCAGTAGCAAAAAGCGGGATAACACCGGGGAGCTGTTTTTT CASSKKRDNTGELFF
TRBJ2-1 TRBD2 NA TRBV5-8 TGTGCCAGCAGCTCTAAGGGACTAGCGGGAGGGTATCCCTACAATGAGCAGTTCTTC CASSSKGLAGGYPYNEQFF
TRBJ2-7 NA NA TRBV10-3 TGTGCCATCACGGGCGGACAGCTCAAGGACGAGCAGTACTTC CAITGGQLKDEQYF
TRBJ1-2 NA NA TRBV5-1 TGCGCCAGCAGCCCTGGAGGCTTAGCCTCGTATGGCTACACCTTC CASSPGGLASYGYTF
TRBJ1-2 NA NA TRBV20-1 TGCAGTGCTGCTGTGGCTGGCTACACCTTC CSAAVAGYTF
TRBJ1-6 NA NA TRBV9 TGTGCCAGCAGCCCCGAGACCGGGAGCAATTCACCCCTCCACTTT CASSPETGSNSPLHF
TRBJ1-1 TRBD1 NA TRBV5-1 TGCGCCAGCAGCCCCGGGGACAGGGGGAACACTGAAGCTTTCTTT CASSPGDRGNTEAFF
TRBJ2-3 NA NA TRBV30 TGTGCCTGGAGTGTACGGAGCACAGATACGCAGTATTTT CAWSVRSTDTQYF
TRBJ2-2 NA NA TRBV5-1 TGCGCCAGCAGCTTTGGCGGAACCGGGGAGCTGTTTTTT CASSFGGTGELFF
TRBJ1-5 NA NA TRBV6-1 TGTGCCAGCAGTGAAGCAGTCGCCGAAGGTAATCAGCCCCAGCATTTT CASSEAVAEGNQPQHF
TRBJ2-3 NA NA TRBV9 TGTGCCAGCAGCGCGGGAGTGACCACAGATACGCAGTATTTT CASSAGVTTDTQYF
TRBJ2-5 NA NA TRBV9 TGTGCCAGCAGCGTAGGAATGGCGGGAGAGACCCAGTACTTC CASSVGMAGETQYF
TRBJ2-7 TRBD2 NA TRBV7-2 TGTGCCAGCAGCTTCTACCTGTCACTGGGAGGGTCCTACGAGCAGTACTTC CASSFYLSLGGSYEQYF
TRBJ1-1 NA NA TRBV5-1 TGCGCCAGCAGCTCACAAACAGGGAATACTGAAGCTTTCTTT CASSSQTGNTEAFF
TRBJ2-1 TRBD1 NA TRBV7-9 TGTGCCAGCAGCTTAAACGAGGGGGCTGAGCAGTTCTTC CASSLNEGAEQFF
TRBJ2-3 NA NA TRBV30 TGTGCCTGGACAGTCGGGACTAGCACAGATACGCAGTATTTT CAWTVGTSTDTQYF
TRBJ1-2 NA NA TRBV5-1 TGCGCCAGCAGCCTCGAGTTCTATGGCTACACCTTC CASSLEFYGYTF
TRBJ2-5 TRBD2 NA TRBV6-6 TGTGCCAGCATCTTGGCAGGACTAGCGGGAGGGAAGACCCAGTACTTC CASILAGLAGGKTQYF
TRBJ1-4 TRBD1 NA TRBV19 TGTGCCAGTAGAGGGACAGGGAGAAGGACTAATGAAAAACTGTTTTTT CASRGTGRRTNEKLFF
TRBJ2-7 NA NA TRBV7-9 TGTGCCAGCAGCTTAGGTAGCGGCTACGAGCAGTACTTC CASSLGSGYEQYF
TRBJ2-3 NA NA TRBV30 TGTGCCTGGGAGTTAGCGGGCACAGATACGCAGTATTTT CAWELAGTDTQYF
TRBJ1-6 NA NA TRBV6-1 TGTGCCAGCAGTGAAGACCTAATGGGTAATTCACCCCTCCACTTT CASSEDLMGNSPLHF
TRBJ2-1 NA NA TRBV7-6 TGTGCCAGCAGCTCTCTCGACAATGAGCAGTTCTTC CASSSLDNEQFF
TRBJ2-1 NA NA TRBV5-1 TGCGCCAGCAGCTTGGTTGCTAGCACGACCTACAATGAGCAGTTCTTC CASSLVASTTYNEQFF
TRBJ1-5 NA NA TRBV7-2 TGTGCCAGCAGCCCCTGGGTAGATAGCAATCAGCCCCAGCATTTT CASSPWVDSNQPQHF
TRBJ2-5 TRBD2 NA TRBV5-4 TGTGCCAGCAGCTTTGGCAGCCTGGGGAGGGCCAACACAGAGACCCAGTACTTC CASSFGSLGRANTETQYF
TRBJ2-7 TRBD1 NA TRBV28 TGTGCCAGCGGCAGGGGGCGCTACGAGCAGTACTTC CASGRGRYEQYF
TRBJ1-2 NA NA TRBV2 TGTGCCAGCAGTGCAGGTCTTGGTGGCTACACCTTC CASSAGLGGYTF
TRBJ1-5 NA NA TRBV7-8 TGTGCCAGCAGCTTAGCGCATTTGGCCAATCAGCCCCAGCATTTT CASSLAHLANQPQHF
TRBJ2-7 TRBD1 NA TRBV10-3 TGTGCCATCAGTGCTCCGGGACAGGGGGTTAGCGGCGAGCAGTACTTC CAISAPGQGVSGEQYF
TRBJ2-4 NA NA TRBV5-6 TGTGCCAGCAGCTTGGCCTGGGGGTCTGGGGCCAAAAACATTCAGTACTTC CASSLAWGSGAKNIQYF
TRBJ2-7 NA NA TRBV7-2 TGTGCCAGCAGCTTACGAGCGGGGACAACTAAGAAGCAGTACTTC CASSLRAGTTKKQYF
TRBJ2-3 TRBD1 NA TRBV18 TGTGCCAGCTCACCACCCAACAGGGGGCTGGCAGATACGCAGTATTTT CASSPPNRGLADTQYF
TRBJ1-4 NA NA TRBV12-5 TGTGCTAGTGGTTTGGGCAATGAAAAACTGTTTTTT CASGLGNEKLFF
TRBJ2-4 NA few TRBV18 TGTGCCAGCTCACGGGTGAGGGCGGGTAAGACCAAAAACATTCAGTACTTC CASSRVRAGKTKNIQYF
TRBJ1-6 TRBD1 few TRBV19 TGTGCCAGTAGTCCAACAGGGGTCTCACCCCTCCACTTT CASSPTGVSPLHF
TRBJ1-1 TRBD1 NA TRBV28 TGTGCCAGCAGTTCCCACCTCGGGACAGGGTTATCTTTCTTT CASSSHLGTGLSFF
TRBJ2-7 NA NA TRBV6-9 TGTGCCACCGCGTACGAGCAGTACTTC CATAYEQYF
TRBJ2-1 TRBD2 NA TRBV28 TGTGCCAGCAGATTACTTCTAGGGCGGGAGGAAGGGAATGAGCAGTTCTTC CASRLLLGREEGNEQFF
TRBJ1-4 NA NA TRBV5-1 TGCGCCAGCAGCTCGACAGGATCTAATGAAAAACTGTTTTTT CASSSTGSNEKLFF
TRBJ1-1 TRBD1 NA TRBV10-2 TGCGCCAGCAGGGGCAGGGGGTACACTGAAGCTTTCTTT CASRGRGYTEAFF